One sample yielded the 20 T cell receptor beta chains listed below, sequenced in a study of CD8+ T cells in alopecia areata. Treatment given: oral pan-JAK inhibitor, 5-10 mg twice daily. RNA extraction and reverse transcription yielded cDNA as sequencing template. Measured with immunoSEQ multiplex PCR; TCRdb has only the in-frame clones, and not every one. Among approximately 280,000 clones listed, nearly 60% were seen once. The sequencing here drew on CD4+ T cells sorted from blood, taken at week 24, from a patient treated with tofacitinib. These TCRs come from a human donor with alopecia areata.

The rearrangement joins TRBV5-1 to TRBJ1-2; 10 bases agree with TRBD1. The junction had 6 bases not matched to a gene; V was cut back by 0 bases and J by 4 bases. From germline, CDR1 is SGHRS and CDR2 YFSETQ. The CDR3 has 16 amino acids. For the CDR3, the DNA is TGCGCCAGCAGCTTGGCCAGGACAGGGGGTGGCTATGGCTACACCTTC. This translates into CASSLARTGGGYGYTF.

This clone was observed a few times. CDR3 protein: CASSPTTGPETQYF. In nucleotides, the CDR3 is TGTGCCAGCAGTCCAACGACAGGACCAGAGACCCAGTACTTC. The V and J genes are TRBV6-5 and TRBJ2-5; possible D gene TRBD1, 6 bases. The V end lost 5 bases, the J end lost 4 bases, and 14 bases lay between the germline ends. The CDR3 is 14 residues long. The germline V gene has CDR1 MNHEY and CDR2 SVGAGI.

V is TRBV27 and J is TRBJ2-1; possible D gene TRBD1, 6 bases. The CDR3 spans 13 residues. Per germline, CDR1 MNHEY and CDR2 SMNVEV (reference sequence). V was clipped by 3 bases and J by 9 bases, with 12 bases between them. CDR3: CASSFLGASEQFF. DNA for the CDR3: TGTGCCAGCAGTTTCTTGGGGGCTAGTGAGCAGTTCTTC.

The J gene is TRBJ2-1, the V gene TRBV30, with 8 bases that match TRBD2. The CDR3 spans 14 residues. CDR1 GTSNPN and CDR2 SVGIG come from the germline V gene (reference sequence). J gave up 4 bases and V 5 bases, and 7 bases lay outside the gene matches. As DNA, the CDR3 is TGTGCCTGGGACCGGGGGGGCCGATACAATGAGCAGTTCTTC. It encodes CAWDRGGRYNEQFF.

This chain joins TRBV6-5 and TRBJ1-2, with 8 nucleotides matching TRBD1. This CDR3 contains 16 residues. J lost 7 bases, V lost 0 bases, and 10 bases had no gene match. Germline values: CDR1 MNHEY, CDR2 SVGAGI. The DNA for the CDR3 is TGTGCCAGCAGTTACTCACGGACAGGGCAAGCCTTTGGCTACACCTTC. This sequence encodes CASSYSRTGQAFGYTF.

The CDR3 here is CSVEGIAGWGETQYF. DNA for the CDR3: TGCAGCGTTGAGGGCATAGCGGGTTGGGGCGAGACCCAGTACTTC. This chain connects TRBV29-1 to TRBJ2-5; TRBD2 agrees at 7 bases. V lost 3 bases and J lost 5; bases outside the gene matches: 12. Germline loops: CDR1 SQVTM, CDR2 ANQGSEA. The CDR3 totals 15 residues. Based on the CDR3 plus reference TRBV29-1 and TRBJ2-5, the full variable domain is SAVISQKPSRDICQRGTSLTIQCQVDSQVTMMFWYRQQPGQSLTLIATANQGSEATYESGFVIDKFPISRPNLTFSTLTVSNMSPEDSSIYLCSVEGIAGWGETQYFGPGTRLLVL.

The V and J genes are TRBV7-9 and TRBJ2-5; D perhaps matches TRBD2 (5 bases). The CDR3 has 15 amino acids. CDR1 and CDR2 (germline): SEHNR, FQNEAQ (reference sequence). V lost 5 bases and J 2 bases, leaving 15 bases between the germline ends. DNA of the CDR3: TGTGCCAGCAGCCTAGAGCGAGGGCTTCAAGAGACCCAGTACTTC. As protein: CASSLERGLQETQYF.

This clone was observed a handful of times. J is TRBJ2-7 and V is TRBV21-1; the table's D call, TRBD1, has no DNA check behind it. TRBV21-1 is assigned pseudogene status. This CDR3 has 13 amino acids. CDR3 region: CASSKWDKREQYF. In DNA form, the CDR3 reads TGTGCCAGCAGCAAATGGGACAAAAGAGAGCAGTACTTC.

This chain connects TRBV29-1 to TRBJ1-5; TRBD1 aligns across 8 bases. Germline trimming cut 6 bases from V and 4 bases from J; bases unmatched to any gene: 5. This CDR3 comprises 13 residues. Germline CDR1 and CDR2: SQVTM and ANQGSEA. Here the CDR3 reads CSVGTGRNQPQHF. In nucleotides, the CDR3 is TGCAGCGTAGGGACAGGCCGGAATCAGCCCCAGCATTTT.

The V and J genes are TRBV5-4 and TRBJ2-1; weak D call: TRBD2 (5 bases). Germline CDR1 and CDR2: SGHNT and YYREEE (reference sequence). Trimming removed 0 bases at V and 9 bases at J, with 10 bases between. The CDR3 is 13 residues long. The CDR3 bases are TGTGCCAGCAGCTTGGCGGCGGAGGTTGAGCAGTTCTTC. This encodes CASSLAAEVEQFF.

This chain joins TRBV4-1 and TRBJ1-3, with 11 bases lining up with TRBD1. J gave up 3 bases and V 3 bases, and 16 bases lay outside the gene matches. The CDR3 totals 20 residues. CDR1 and CDR2 from the germline V gene are MGHRA and YSYEKL. CDR3 amino acids: CASSQEYSGQGAIFGNTIYF. CDR3 in DNA: TGCGCCAGCAGCCAGGAGTACTCTGGACAGGGGGCGATATTTGGAAACACCATATATTTT.

V usage is TRBV5-1 and J usage is TRBJ2-3; tentatively, D is TRBD1 (6 bases). Germline V gene data show CDR1 as SGHRS and CDR2 as YFSETQ. The CDR3 totals 15 residues. Deletions cut 4 bases from V and 2 bases from J, with 14 bases between. CDR3 bases: TGCGCCAGCAGCCGACAACAGGGCCCCACAGATACGCAGTATTTT. It yields the protein CASSRQQGPTDTQYF.

This clone was found once. The rearrangement uses TRBV9 and TRBJ2-5, with D possibly TRBD2 on 6 matching bases. Trimming took off 0 bases at V and 1 base at J, with 10 bases between the two ends. Looked up from germline, CDR1 is SGDLS and CDR2 is YYNGEE. This CDR3 has 15 residues. The CDR3 DNA reads TGTGCCAGCAGCGTAGCCCCGGGACTCCAAGAGACCCAGTACTTC. Protein sequence: CASSVAPGLQETQYF.

In this sample, this clone turned up a few times. The V and J genes are TRBV11-2 and TRBJ1-1; 9 bases align to TRBD1. Germline values: CDR1 SGHAT, CDR2 FQNNGV. The CDR3 runs 17 residues. Trimming took 2 bases from V and 4 from J; bases not matched to a gene: 11. In DNA, the CDR3 is TGTGCCAGCAGCTTACTACCGCGGGACAGGGTACGCACTGAAGCTTTCTTT. Translating it yields CASSLLPRDRVRTEAFF.

J is TRBJ1-5 and V is TRBV7-9; D perhaps matches TRBD1 (5 bases). Trimming pared 3 bases from V and 5 bases from J, leaving 11 bases between. The CDR3 sequence is 14 residues long. The germline CDR1 and CDR2 sequences are SEHNR and FQNEAQ (reference sequence). The CDR3 coding sequence is TGTGCCAGCAGCTTCCTCGGGGGGGATCAGCCCCAGCATTTT. Residues: CASSFLGGDQPQHF. The full variable domain, rest sourced from reference TRBV7-9 and TRBJ1-5, is DTGVSQNPRHKITKRGQNVTFRCDPISEHNRLYWYRQTLGQGPEFLTYFQNEAQLEKSRLLSDRFSAERPKGSFSTLEIQRTEQGDSAMYLCASSFLGGDQPQHFGDGTRLSIL.

J is TRBJ2-1 and V is TRBV14, with a weak D call TRBD1 (6 bases). The CDR3 extends over 14 amino acids. V lost 1 base to trimming and J lost 9 bases, with 13 bases between them. Per the germline V gene, CDR1 is SGHDN and CDR2 is FVKESK. The CDR3 DNA sequence: TGTGCCAGCAGCCAAGTCCTGGGGGCCACTGAGCAGTTCTTC. This sequence encodes CASSQVLGATEQFF.

This clone has more than one count but fewer than ten. The rearrangement joins TRBV7-9 to TRBJ2-7, with 7 bases identical to TRBD1. V dropped 4 bases and J dropped 3; count of bases not matched to a gene: 3. The germline V gene encodes CDR1 SEHNR and CDR2 FQNEAQ (reference sequence). The CDR3 covers 13 residues. In nucleotides, the CDR3 is TGTGCCAGCAGCTGGGGACAGTACTACGAGCAGTACTTC. Translated: CASSWGQYYEQYF.

The chain couples TRBV15 to TRBJ2-3; 9 bases map to TRBD1. The V and J ends lost 4 bases and 1 base, in that order; junction bases with no gene match: 3. CDR1 and CDR2 from the germline V gene are LNHNV and YYDKDF (reference sequence). The CDR3 runs 15 residues. CDR3 sequence: CATSNRDRGTDTQYF. The CDR3 bases are TGTGCCACCAGCAACCGGGACAGGGGCACAGATACGCAGTATTTT.

This clone was found a few times. The rearrangement uses TRBV28 and TRBJ1-6; no definite D call. The CDR3 spans 11 residues. Germline CDR1 MDHEN, CDR2 SYDVKM. The V end was cut by 3 bases, the J end by 9 bases, with 3 bases between. CDR3 sequence reads: CASSFSSPLHF. CDR3 bases: TGTGCCAGCAGTTTTAGTTCACCCCTCCACTTT.

This rearrangement joins TRBV6-5 to TRBJ1-2; no definite D call. This CDR3 spans 12 amino acids. Trimming removed 3 bases at V and 5 bases at J, with 7 bases between. CDR1 is MNHEY and CDR2 is SVGAGI in the germline V gene. CDR3 protein: CASSYGPYGYTF. In DNA form, the CDR3 reads TGTGCCAGCAGTTATGGACCTTATGGCTACACCTTC.